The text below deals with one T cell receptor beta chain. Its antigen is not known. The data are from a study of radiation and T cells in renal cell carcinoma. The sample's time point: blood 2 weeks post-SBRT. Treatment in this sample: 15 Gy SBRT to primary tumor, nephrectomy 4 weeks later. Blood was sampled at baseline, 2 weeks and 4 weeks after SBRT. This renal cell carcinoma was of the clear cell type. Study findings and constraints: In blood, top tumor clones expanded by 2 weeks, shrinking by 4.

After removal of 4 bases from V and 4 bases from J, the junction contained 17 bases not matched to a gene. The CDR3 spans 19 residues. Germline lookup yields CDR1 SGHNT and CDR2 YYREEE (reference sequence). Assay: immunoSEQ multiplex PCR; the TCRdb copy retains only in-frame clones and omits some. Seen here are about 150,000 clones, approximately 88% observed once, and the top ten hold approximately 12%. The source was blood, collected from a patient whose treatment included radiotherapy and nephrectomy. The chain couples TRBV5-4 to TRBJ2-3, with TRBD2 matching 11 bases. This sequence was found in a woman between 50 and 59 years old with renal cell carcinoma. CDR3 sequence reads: CASSPGHSRLAGSADTQYF. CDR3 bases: TGTGCCAGCAGCCCCGGACATAGTCGACTAGCGGGAAGTGCAGATACGCAGTATTTT.